The 14 T cell receptor beta chains below were found in one sample sequenced in a study of T cell responses to AZD1222 COVID-19 vaccine. Repertoires were generated with immunoSEQ multiplex PCR, while TCRdb's copy carries only in-frame clones and drops some. The table includes about 120,000 clones, about 92% detected once. The input for sequencing was peripheral blood, taken on day 0 of AZD1222 vaccination. These receptor sequences come from an adult in good health.

The chain recombines TRBV28 with TRBJ1-3, with a tentative D call TRBD1 (6 bases). Trimming took off 5 bases at V and 0 bases at J, with 14 bases between the two ends. This CDR3 spans 16 amino acids. Germline V gene sequence: CDR1 MDHEN, CDR2 SYDVKM. For the CDR3, the DNA is TGTGCCAGCAGTGCCCCAGGGGTAGCCTCTGGAAACACCATATATTTT. It yields the protein CASSAPGVASGNTIYF.

The genes are TRBV19 and TRBJ2-1; D remains unclear. The CDR3 is 13 amino acids. Per germline, CDR1 LNHDA and CDR2 SQIVND (reference sequence). Trimming left V 5 bases short and J 9 bases short, with 14 bases between. The CDR3 DNA reads as TGTGCCAGTAGTCCTCCGGGCAGCCGTGAGCAGTTCTTC. Its translation: CASSPPGSREQFF.

CDR3 region: CATQQGTSYEQYF. CDR3 DNA sequence: TGTGCCACCCAACAGGGAACCTCTTACGAGCAGTACTTC. J is TRBJ2-7 and V is TRBV10-3; tentative D call: TRBD1 (6 bases). The CDR3 spans 13 residues. Trimming cost V 10 bases and J 4 bases, with 17 bases left between them. From germline, CDR1 is ENHRY and CDR2 SYGVKD.

J is TRBJ2-1 and V is TRBV3-1 (or the pseudogene TRBV3-2); no firm D call. Trimming stripped 4 bases from V and 4 bases from J, with 11 bases between. Germline V CDR1 and CDR2: LGHDT, YNNKEL (reference sequence). CDR3 size: 14 residues. As DNA, the CDR3 is TGTGCCAGCAGCCGAGAGGACGGATACAATGAGCAGTTCTTC. This codes for CASSREDGYNEQFF.

The CDR3 bases are TGCAGCGTTACGAGGGACAGGGGCTCCTACGAGCAGTACTTC. Protein product: CSVTRDRGSYEQYF. The chain carries TRBV29-1 and TRBJ2-7; 10 bases align to TRBD1. The CDR3 runs 14 residues. After removal of 5 bases from V and 0 bases from J, the junction contained 4 bases not matched to a gene. CDR1 and CDR2 (germline): SQVTM, ANQGSEA.

This rearrangement joins TRBV10-1 to TRBJ2-4; D is unresolved. The V end was cut by 0 bases, the J end by 3 bases, with 12 bases between. Germline lookup yields CDR1 WNHNN and CDR2 SYGVQD (reference sequence). This CDR3 region has 16 residues. The CDR3 loop is CASSESMGNGKNIQYF. Here the CDR3 DNA reads TGCGCCAGCAGTGAGTCGATGGGGAATGGCAAAAACATTCAGTACTTC.

This sequence joins TRBV28 and TRBJ1-1, with D unclear. Germline CDR1 reads MDHEN; CDR2 reads SYDVKM. The CDR3 is made up of 13 amino acids. Trimming left V 3 bases short and J 2 bases short, with 7 bases between. In DNA form, the CDR3 reads TGTGCCAGCAGTTTTAGGGTTAACACTGAAGCTTTCTTT. Amino acids: CASSFRVNTEAFF. The full variable domain, with the rest looked up from reference TRBV28 and TRBJ1-1, is DVKVTQSSRYLVKRTGEKVFLECVQDMDHENMFWYRQDPGLGLRLIYFSYDVKMKEKGDIPEGYSVSREKKERFSLILESASTNQTSMYLCASSFRVNTEAFFGQGTRLTVV.

This chain joins TRBV19 and TRBJ2-3; the D is unclear. CDR3 length equals 14 residues. V was trimmed by 6 bases and J by 2 bases, leaving 12 bases between them. Germline-derived CDR1 and CDR2 are LNHDA and SQIVND (reference sequence). DNA for the CDR3: TGTGCCAGTAGCTGGGCCACGTTCACAGATACGCAGTATTTT. Translating it yields CASSWATFTDTQYF.

This chain's CDR3 is CASIQQGLENIQYF. The CDR3 DNA sequence: TGTGCCAGCATACAACAGGGGTTAGAGAACATTCAGTACTTC. The chain links TRBV21-1 to TRBJ2-4; the table names TRBD1, a call not compared with the DNA. TRBV21-1 is termed a pseudogene. This CDR3 is 14 amino acids long.

The V call is TRBV6-5, the J call TRBJ2-2, with 7 bases fitting TRBD2. Unmatched junction bases numbered 9, after V lost 10 bases and J lost 7 bases. Germline values: CDR1 MNHEY, CDR2 SVGAGI. This CDR3 is built from 13 residues. The CDR3, as DNA: TGTGCCACCAAAGAGGGAGGGGTCGGGGAGCTGTTTTTT. Its translation is CATKEGGVGELFF.

The gene calls are TRBV19 and TRBJ2-1, with D uncertain. V was cut by 9 bases and J by 2 bases, with 14 bases left in between. CDR1 is LNHDA, CDR2 SQIVND, per germline (reference sequence). CDR3 size: 14 residues. CDR3 sequence (DNA): TGTGCCAGCAGCTTTGCGGCGACCTACAATGAGCAGTTCTTC. Encoded protein: CASSFAATYNEQFF.

Remarks on this clone: Other nucleotide sequences in the sample specify the same CDR3. The chain combines TRBV28 with TRBJ1-2; D not resolved. The V gene's germline CDR1 is MDHEN and CDR2 SYDVKM. This CDR3 region has 11 residues. V dropped 5 bases and J dropped 7 bases, with 8 bases sitting between them. The CDR3 sequence is CASSPSGGYTF. The CDR3 DNA follows: TGTGCCAGCAGTCCCTCGGGTGGCTACACCTTC.

The chain is built from TRBV21-1 and TRBJ1-2; the table gives TRBD1 as D, unverified against the DNA. TRBV21-1 is a pseudogene locus. This CDR3 is built from 16 residues. As DNA, the CDR3 is TGTGCCAGCGCAGGGGACAGATCTAATTCTAACTATGGCTACACCTTC. This translates into CASAGDRSNSNYGYTF.

This chain uses TRBV7-9 with TRBJ2-1; D assignment may be TRBD1 or TRBD2 (6 bases each). V lost 8 bases, J lost 2 bases, and 13 bases lay in between. The CDR3 is made up of 14 amino acids. CDR1 SEHNR and CDR2 FQNEAQ come from the germline V gene (reference sequence). CDR3 sequence reads: CASPGAATYNEQFF. In nucleotides, the CDR3 is TGTGCCAGCCCGGGGGCTGCGACCTACAATGAGCAGTTCTTC.